This T cell receptor beta chain emerged from a study of beta chain features in type 1 diabetes. This clone appeared a few times. Antigen specificity is unknown. Expressed TCRB transcripts were sequenced because the isolated RNA had all been reverse transcribed beforehand. TCRdb's table, derived via immunoSEQ multiplex PCR, lists solely in-frame clones and lacks some. This sample has fewer than 300,000 clones, with 20% found just once. Using CD45RO/CCR7/CD25/CD127/CD95/CD27, CD4+ naive, central memory, regulatory and stem cell-like memory cells were sorted. Overall study findings and caveats: All four CD4+ subsets from Type 1 diabetes patients carried moderately but significantly shorter TCRB CDR3s.

The length of the CDR3 is 17 residues. Trimming took 4 bases from V and 0 from J; bases not matched to a gene: 8. The chain recombines TRBV23-1 with TRBJ1-1; 10 bases map to TRBD1. TRBV23-1 is reported as an ORF; its role is uncertain. The clonotype comes from a woman in her forties with type 1 diabetes. Sequenced material: naive CD4+ T cells from blood. Here the CDR3 DNA reads TGCGCCAGCAGTCTCACCCCGACAGGGGGCATGAACACTGAAGCTTTCTTT. Protein: CASSLTPTGGMNTEAFF.